A single sample gave rise to the 2 T cell receptor beta chains below, sequenced in a study of T cells in Graves' hyperthyroidism and ophthalmopathy. Regions amplified from RNA transcripts were the TCR beta CDR3 regions. First-round RT-PCR targeting the TCR CDR3 was performed with the HTBI primer set. TCRdb re-analysed the multiplex PCR reads in MiXCR, keeping a single row per CDR3 protein. The sample yields around 600,000 distinct CDR3 sequences, 13% to 15% seen once. The sample consisted of blood. These receptors all stem from a woman in her forties or fifties with Graves' ophthalmopathy.

This clonotype has a count of ten or more. V usage is TRBV12-3 or TRBV12-4 and J usage is TRBJ2-3, with D possibly matching TRBD2 (6 bases). Deletions cut 3 bases from V and 5 bases from J, with 18 bases between. This CDR3 is built from 16 residues. CDR3: CASSLRDPSVGDTQYF. The CDR3 nucleotides read TGTGCCAGCAGTTTGAGGGACCCTAGCGTAGGAGATACGCAGTATTTT.

This clonotype was counted between two and nine times. CDR3: CASSYPGTSGGRPYEQYF. CDR3 in DNA: TGTGCCAGCAGTTACCCGGGGACTAGCGGGGGAAGACCCTACGAGCAGTACTTC. V is TRBV6-2 or TRBV6-3 and J is TRBJ2-7, with TRBD2 matching 14 bases. J was trimmed by 2 bases and V by 2 bases; bases with no gene match: 8. Germline V gene data show CDR1 as MNHEY and CDR2 as SVGEGT. The CDR3 has 18 residues.